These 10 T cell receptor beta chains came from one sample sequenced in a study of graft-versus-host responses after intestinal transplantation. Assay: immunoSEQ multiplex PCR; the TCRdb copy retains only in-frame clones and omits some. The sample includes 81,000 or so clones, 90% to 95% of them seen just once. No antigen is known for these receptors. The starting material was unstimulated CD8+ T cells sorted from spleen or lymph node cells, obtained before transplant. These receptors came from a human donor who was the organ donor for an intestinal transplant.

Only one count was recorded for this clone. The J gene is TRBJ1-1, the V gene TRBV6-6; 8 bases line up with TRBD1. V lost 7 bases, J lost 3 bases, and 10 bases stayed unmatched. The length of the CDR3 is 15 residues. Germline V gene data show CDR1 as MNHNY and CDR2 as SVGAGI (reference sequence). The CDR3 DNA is TGTGCCAGCACAGGGGCAGGGGGCGGGTACACTGAAGCTTTCTTT. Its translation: CASTGAGGGYTEAFF.

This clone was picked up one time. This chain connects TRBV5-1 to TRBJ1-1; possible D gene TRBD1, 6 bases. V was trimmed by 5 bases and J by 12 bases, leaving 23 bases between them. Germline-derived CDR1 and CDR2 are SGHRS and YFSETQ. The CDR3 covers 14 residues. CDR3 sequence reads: CASRGHLGAPRTFF. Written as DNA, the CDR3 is TGCGCCAGCAGGGGACATTTGGGGGCCCCGAGAACTTTCTTT.

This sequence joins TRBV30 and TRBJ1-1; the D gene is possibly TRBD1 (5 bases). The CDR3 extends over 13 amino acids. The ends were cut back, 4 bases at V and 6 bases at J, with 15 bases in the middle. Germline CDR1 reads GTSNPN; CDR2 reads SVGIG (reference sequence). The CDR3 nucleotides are TGTGCCTGGAATGGGGGGGGATTCGCTGAAGCTTTCTTT. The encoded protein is CAWNGGGFAEAFF.

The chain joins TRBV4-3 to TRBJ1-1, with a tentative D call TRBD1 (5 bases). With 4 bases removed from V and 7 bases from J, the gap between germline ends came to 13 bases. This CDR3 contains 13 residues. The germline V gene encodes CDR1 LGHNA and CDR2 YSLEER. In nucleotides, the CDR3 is TGCGCCAGCAGCCCAAGGGAGGGGAATGAAGCTTTCTTT. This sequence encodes CASSPREGNEAFF.

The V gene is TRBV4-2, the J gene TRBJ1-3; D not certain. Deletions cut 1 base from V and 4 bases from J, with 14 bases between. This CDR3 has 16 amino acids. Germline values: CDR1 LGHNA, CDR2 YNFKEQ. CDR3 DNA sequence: TGTGCCAGCAGCCAAGTCGGTGGAGGGATCGGAAACACCATATATTTT. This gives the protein CASSQVGGGIGNTIYF.

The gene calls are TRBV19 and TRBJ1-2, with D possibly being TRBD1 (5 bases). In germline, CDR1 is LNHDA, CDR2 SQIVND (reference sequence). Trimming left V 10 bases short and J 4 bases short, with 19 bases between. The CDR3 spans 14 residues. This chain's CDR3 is CATLRQTGSYGYTF. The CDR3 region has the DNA TGTGCCACCCTTAGACAGACGGGCTCCTATGGCTACACCTTC.

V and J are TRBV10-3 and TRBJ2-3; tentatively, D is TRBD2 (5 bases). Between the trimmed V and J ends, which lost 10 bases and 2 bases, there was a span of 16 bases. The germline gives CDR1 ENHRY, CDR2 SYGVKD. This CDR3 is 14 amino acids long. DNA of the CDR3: TGTGCCACCATAAGGACGGGATCCACAGATACGCAGTATTTT. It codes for CATIRTGSTDTQYF.

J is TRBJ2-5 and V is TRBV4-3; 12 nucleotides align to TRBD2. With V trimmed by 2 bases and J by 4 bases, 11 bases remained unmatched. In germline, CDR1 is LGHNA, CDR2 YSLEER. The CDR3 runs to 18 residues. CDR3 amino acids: CASSQFFTPGLAGETQYF. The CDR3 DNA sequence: TGCGCCAGCAGCCAATTTTTTACCCCGGGACTAGCGGGAGAGACCCAGTACTTC.

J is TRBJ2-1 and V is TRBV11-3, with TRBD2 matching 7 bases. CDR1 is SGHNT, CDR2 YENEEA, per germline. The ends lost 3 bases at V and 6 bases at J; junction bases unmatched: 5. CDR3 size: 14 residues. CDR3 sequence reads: CASSLRGMTNEQFF. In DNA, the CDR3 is TGTGCCAGCAGCTTGCGGGGGATGACCAATGAGCAGTTCTTC.

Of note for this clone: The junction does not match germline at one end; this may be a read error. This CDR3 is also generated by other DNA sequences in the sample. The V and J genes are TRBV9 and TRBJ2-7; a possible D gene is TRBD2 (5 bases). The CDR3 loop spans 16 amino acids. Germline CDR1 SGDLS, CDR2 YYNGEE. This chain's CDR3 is CASSVAISSLPYEQYF. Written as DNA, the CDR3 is TGTGCTAGCAGCGTAGCGATTTCGTCCCTACCCTACGAGCAGTACTTC.